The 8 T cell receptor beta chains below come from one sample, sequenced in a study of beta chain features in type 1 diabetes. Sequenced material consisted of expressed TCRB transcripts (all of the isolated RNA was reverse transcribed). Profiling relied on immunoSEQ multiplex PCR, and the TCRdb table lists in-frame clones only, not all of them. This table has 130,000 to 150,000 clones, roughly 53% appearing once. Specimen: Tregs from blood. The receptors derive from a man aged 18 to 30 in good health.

The CDR3 loop reads CASSLTAGSLFSQQFF. For the CDR3, the DNA is TGTGCCAGCTCACTTACAGCGGGGTCTTTATTCTCCCAGCAGTTCTTC. The J gene is TRBJ2-1, the V gene TRBV18; TRBD2 aligns across 7 bases. Germline CDR1 reads KGHSH; CDR2 reads LQKENI. The V and J ends lost 4 bases and 11 bases, in that order; junction bases with no gene match: 17. The CDR3 consists of 16 residues.

This CDR3 is CASSYATGQETQYF. The CDR3 DNA is TGTGCCAGCAGCTACGCGACAGGACAAGAGACCCAGTACTTC. The chain is built from TRBV5-4 and TRBJ2-5, with D possibly being TRBD1 (6 bases). CDR1 is SGHNT and CDR2 is YYREEE in the germline V gene (reference sequence). The CDR3 contains 14 residues. Trimming removed 3 bases at V and 2 bases at J, with 11 bases between.

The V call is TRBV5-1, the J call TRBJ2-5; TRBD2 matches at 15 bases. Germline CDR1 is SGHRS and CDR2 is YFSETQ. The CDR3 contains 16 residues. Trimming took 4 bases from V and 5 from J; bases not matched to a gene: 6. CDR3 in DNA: TGCGCCAGCAGCAGGGGACTAGCGGGGGGTTTGGAGACCCAGTACTTC. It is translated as CASSRGLAGGLETQYF. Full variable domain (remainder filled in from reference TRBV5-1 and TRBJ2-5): KAGVTQTPRYLIKTRGQQVTLSCSPISGHRSVSWYQQTPGQGLQFLFEYFSETQRNKGNFPGRFSGRQFSNSRSEMNVSTLELGDSALYLCASSRGLAGGLETQYFGPGTRLLVL.

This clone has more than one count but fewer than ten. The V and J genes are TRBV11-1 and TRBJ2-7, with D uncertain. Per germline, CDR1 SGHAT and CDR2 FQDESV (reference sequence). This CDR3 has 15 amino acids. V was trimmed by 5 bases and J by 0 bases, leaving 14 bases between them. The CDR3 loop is CASSPDIVPSYEQYF. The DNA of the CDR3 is TGTGCCAGCAGCCCCGATATAGTCCCCTCCTACGAGCAGTACTTC. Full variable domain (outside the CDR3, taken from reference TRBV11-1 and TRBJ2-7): EAEVAQSPRYKITEKSQAVAFWCDPISGHATLYWYRQILGQGPELLVQFQDESVVDDSQLPKDRFSAERLKGVDSTLKIQPAELGDSAMYLCASSPDIVPSYEQYFGPGTRLTVT.

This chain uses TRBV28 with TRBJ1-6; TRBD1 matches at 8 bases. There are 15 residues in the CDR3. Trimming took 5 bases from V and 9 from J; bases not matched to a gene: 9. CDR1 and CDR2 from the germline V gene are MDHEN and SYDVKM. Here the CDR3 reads CASSGNRGMSSPLHF. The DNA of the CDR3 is TGTGCCAGCAGTGGAAACAGGGGGATGAGTTCACCCCTCCACTTT.

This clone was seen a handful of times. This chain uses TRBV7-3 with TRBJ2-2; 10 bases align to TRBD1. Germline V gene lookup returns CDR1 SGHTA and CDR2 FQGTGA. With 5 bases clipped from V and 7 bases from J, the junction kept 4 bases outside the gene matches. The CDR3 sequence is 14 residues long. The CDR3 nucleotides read TGTGCCAGCAGCATGACAGGGGGCGGCGGGGAGCTGTTTTTT. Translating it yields CASSMTGGGGELFF.

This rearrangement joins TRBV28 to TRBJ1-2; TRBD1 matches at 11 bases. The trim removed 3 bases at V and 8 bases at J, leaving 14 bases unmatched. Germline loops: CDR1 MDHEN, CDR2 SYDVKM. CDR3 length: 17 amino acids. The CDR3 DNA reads TGTGCCAGCAGTTTGGTGGACAGGGGGCGGAAGTATGAAGGCTACACCTTC. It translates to CASSLVDRGRKYEGYTF.

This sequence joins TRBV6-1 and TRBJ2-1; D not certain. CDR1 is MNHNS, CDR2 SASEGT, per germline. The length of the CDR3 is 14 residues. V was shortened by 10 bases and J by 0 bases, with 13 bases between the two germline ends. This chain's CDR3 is CATKRVGSYNEQFF. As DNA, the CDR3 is TGTGCCACAAAACGGGTAGGCTCCTACAATGAGCAGTTCTTC.